The clone carrying this TCR beta chain was seen a single time. This sample was taken from a study of blood T cell repertoires in COVID-19. Looking at the study overall: Spain, Italy and the United States supplied samples that represented acute and convalescent COVID-19. T cells, B-cell-depleted T cells, or PBMCs provided the cDNA or gDNA that served as material.

Under the authors' procedure: Estimates of nucleated cell counts were drawn from the amplification of reference gene primers. Profiled with immunoSEQ multiplex PCR; TCRdb holds only in-frame clones, not every one. The V and J calls and clone size come from that table; D and trimming were worked out from the DNA. The sample records about 120,000 clones, around 89% being singletons. Input material: peripheral blood. This sequence originates from a human donor with acute or convalescent COVID-19. The donor label of this sample is uncertain.

The CDR3 sequence: CASKLVSANTGELFF. CDR3 nucleotides: TGTGCCAGCAAGCTCGTCAGCGCGAACACCGGGGAGCTGTTTTTT. The genes are TRBV7-2 and TRBJ2-2, with no clear D. The CDR3 runs 15 residues. The germline V and J ends were trimmed by 7 bases and 0 bases, with 12 bases remaining between them. Per the germline V gene, CDR1 is SGHTA and CDR2 is FQGNSA. The full variable domain, completed using reference TRBV7-2 and TRBJ2-2, is GAGVSQSPSNKVTEKGKDVELRCDPISGHTALYWYRQSLGQGLEFLIYFQGNSAPDKSGLPSDRFSAERTGGSVSTLTIQRTQQEDSAVYLCASKLVSANTGELFFGEGSRLTVL.